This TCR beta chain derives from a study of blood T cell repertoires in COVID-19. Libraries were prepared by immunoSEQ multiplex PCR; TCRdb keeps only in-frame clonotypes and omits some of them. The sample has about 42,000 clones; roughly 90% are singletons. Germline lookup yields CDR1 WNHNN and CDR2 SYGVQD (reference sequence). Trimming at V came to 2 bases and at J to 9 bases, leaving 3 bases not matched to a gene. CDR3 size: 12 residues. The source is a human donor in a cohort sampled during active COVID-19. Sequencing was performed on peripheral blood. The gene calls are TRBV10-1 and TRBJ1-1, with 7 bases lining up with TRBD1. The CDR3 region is CASSEVGQKAFF. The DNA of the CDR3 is TGCGCCAGCAGTGAGGTGGGACAGAAAGCTTTCTTT.